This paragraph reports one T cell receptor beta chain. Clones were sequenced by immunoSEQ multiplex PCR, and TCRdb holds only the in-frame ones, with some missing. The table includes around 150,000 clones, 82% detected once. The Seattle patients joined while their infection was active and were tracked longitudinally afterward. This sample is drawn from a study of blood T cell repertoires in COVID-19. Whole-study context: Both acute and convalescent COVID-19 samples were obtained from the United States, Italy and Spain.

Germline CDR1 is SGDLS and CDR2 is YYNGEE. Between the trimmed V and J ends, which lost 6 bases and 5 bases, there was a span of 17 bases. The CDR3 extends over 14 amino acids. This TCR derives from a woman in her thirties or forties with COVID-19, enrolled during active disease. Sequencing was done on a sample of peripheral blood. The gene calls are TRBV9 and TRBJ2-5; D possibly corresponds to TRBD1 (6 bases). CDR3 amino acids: CASNLQGPGETQYF. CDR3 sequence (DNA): TGTGCCAGCAACCTACAGGGACCCGGTGAGACCCAGTACTTC.